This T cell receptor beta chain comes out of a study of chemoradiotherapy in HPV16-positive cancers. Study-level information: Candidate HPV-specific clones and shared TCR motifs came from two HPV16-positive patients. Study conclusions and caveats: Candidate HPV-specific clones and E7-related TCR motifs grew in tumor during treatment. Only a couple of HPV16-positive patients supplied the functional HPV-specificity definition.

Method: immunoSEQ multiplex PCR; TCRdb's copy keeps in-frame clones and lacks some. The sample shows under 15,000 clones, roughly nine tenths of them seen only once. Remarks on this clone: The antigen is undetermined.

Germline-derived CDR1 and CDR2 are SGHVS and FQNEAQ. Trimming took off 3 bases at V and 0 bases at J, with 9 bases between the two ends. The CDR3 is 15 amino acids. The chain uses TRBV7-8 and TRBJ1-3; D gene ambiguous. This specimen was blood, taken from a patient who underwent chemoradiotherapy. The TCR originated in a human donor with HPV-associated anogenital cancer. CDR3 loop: CASSFLSGSGNTIYF. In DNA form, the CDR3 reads TGTGCCAGCAGCTTTCTTTCTGGCTCTGGAAACACCATATATTTT.